This TCR beta chain derives from a study of cytomegalovirus exposure and HLA in healthy donors. Looked up from germline, CDR1 is MDHEN and CDR2 is SYDVKM. The CDR3 runs to 15 residues. The ends were cut back, 6 bases at V and 9 bases at J, with 24 bases in the middle. Concerning this clone itself: Its antigen is not known.

Points from the study as a whole: In a later analysis, TCR beta V- and J-gene trimming showed a link to a missense DCLRE1C variant.

The PCR was carried out with 60 Vbeta primers and 13 Jbeta primers. Methods used by the authors: An analysis performed later counted about 80 million unique TCR beta chains (roughly 11 million of them shared). Assay: immunoSEQ multiplex PCR; the TCRdb copy retains only in-frame clones and omits some. V and J calls and clone size are those listed in that table; D and trimming were worked out from the DNA. The sample carries approximately 150,000 clones, around 78% recorded once. It was healthy bone marrow donors who served as donors. This clonotype was sampled from a woman younger than 30 in good health and CMV-seropositive. The rearrangement uses TRBV28 and TRBJ2-7, with D hard to call. Sample: PBMCs. CDR3 sequence reads: CASRAPLGTGLGQYF. The DNA for the CDR3 is TGTGCCAGCAGGGCCCCCTTAGGAACGGGTCTCGGGCAGTACTTC.